These 23 T cell receptor beta chains originate from one sample sequenced in a study of CD8+CD57+ T cells in acquired aplastic anemia. Patients included in sequencing had previously demonstrated CD8+CD57+ cell expansion by flow cytometry. Genomic DNA acted as the template from which TCR beta VDJ combination and CDR3 sequence profiling were carried out. TCRdb independently ran MiXCR on the reads; one entry per CDR3 protein. In the table there are around 430,000 distinct CDR3 sequences, over 25% of which are singletons. The sample consisted of sorted CD4+, CD8+, or CD8+CD57+ T cells (not recorded which) from PBMCs. The receptors here all came from a human donor with aplastic anemia.

Many counts were recorded for this clonotype. This sequence joins TRBV2 and TRBJ2-5; D remains unclear. Germline lookup yields CDR1 SNHLY and CDR2 FYNNEI. This CDR3 comprises 14 residues. Trimming took 4 bases from V and 0 from J, leaving 9 bases between them. The CDR3 here is CASSAILYQETQYF. CDR3 DNA sequence: TGTGCCAGCAGTGCGATCTTGTACCAAGAGACCCAGTACTTC.

This clonotype was found many times. V and J are TRBV10-1 and TRBJ1-5; maybe TRBD1 (5 bases). The V gene's germline CDR1 is WNHNN and CDR2 SYGVQD (reference sequence). The V end was cut by 5 bases, the J end by 2 bases, with 19 bases between. The CDR3 extends over 17 amino acids. The chain's CDR3 is CASSLGRGVSCNQPQHF. In nucleotides, the CDR3 is TGCGCCAGCAGTTTGGGGCGTGGGGTCTCTTGCAATCAGCCCCAGCATTTT.

The chain employs TRBV25-1 and TRBJ1-2, with TRBD1 as a possible D gene (5 bases). Germline loops: CDR1 MGHDK, CDR2 SYGVNS. The CDR3 consists of 14 residues. V shed 3 bases and J shed 4 bases, with 12 bases lying between them. The CDR3 reads CASSDEAGSYGYTF. The CDR3 nucleotides read TGTGCCAGCAGTGATGAGGCAGGGAGCTATGGCTACACCTTC.

This clonotype was found a few times. The J gene is TRBJ2-5, the V gene TRBV20-1, with 8 bases identical to TRBD1. This CDR3 comprises 18 residues. Germline lookup yields CDR1 DFQATT and CDR2 SNEGSKA (reference sequence). V gave up 6 bases and J gave up 1 base; unmatched junction bases: 19. The DNA for the CDR3 is TGCAGTGCCAGACGGAGTGACAGGGGTTACCCCTCCCAAGAGACCCAGTACTTC. Amino acid sequence: CSARRSDRGYPSQETQYF.

This clonotype has only a few counts. This chain joins TRBV20-1 and TRBJ1-1; 8 bases align to TRBD1. Losses at the gene ends were 6 bases for V and 6 bases for J; bases not matched to a gene: 15. Germline V gene sequence: CDR1 DFQATT, CDR2 SNEGSKA (reference sequence). There are 15 residues in the CDR3. The CDR3 sequence is CSANAIRGPVAEAFF. CDR3 nucleotides: TGCAGTGCAAATGCCATCAGGGGGCCGGTCGCTGAAGCTTTCTTT.

This clonotype was counted only a few times. The gene calls are TRBV19 and TRBJ1-2; weak D call: TRBD1 (5 bases). Trimming stripped 11 bases from V and 1 base from J, with 14 bases between. Germline loops: CDR1 LNHDA, CDR2 SQIVND (reference sequence). The CDR3 covers 13 residues. The CDR3 DNA is TGTGCCTGGGACGAGATGGATAACTATGGCTACACCTTC. Translating it yields CAWDEMDNYGYTF.

This clonotype was observed many times. The chain joins TRBV10-3 to TRBJ2-7, with D perhaps matching TRBD1 (7 bases). Germline-derived CDR1 and CDR2 are ENHRY and SYGVKD. V lost 11 bases to trimming and J lost 5 bases, with 19 bases between them. The CDR3 consists of 13 residues. The CDR3 loop is CASTGGGFHEQYF. The CDR3 DNA sequence: TGTGCCTCCACCGGAGGGGGCTTCCACGAGCAGTACTTC.

On this clonotype: Since a much larger clone is just one base distant, this may be a read error. Without the conserved terminal phenylalanine or tryptophan, this CDR3 likely stems from a read error. The chain links TRBV7-2 to TRBJ1-6; D not certain. V was clipped by 5 bases and J by 9 bases, with 17 bases between them. The CDR3 is 15 amino acids. Germline CDR1 is SGHTA and CDR2 is FQGNSA. CDR3 sequence: CASSADQEWVSPLHL. The CDR3 coding sequence is TGTGCCAGCAGCGCGGATCAGGAGTGGGTTTCACCCCTCCACCTT.

This clonotype was detected ten times or more. The V call is TRBV20-1, the J call TRBJ1-2; the match to TRBD1 covers 8 bases. The V and J ends lost 2 bases and 7 bases, in that order; junction bases with no gene match: 6. Germline V gives CDR1 DFQATT, CDR2 SNEGSKA (reference sequence). The CDR3 loop spans 13 amino acids. The CDR3 is CSARRRGRLGYTF. The DNA of the CDR3 is TGCAGTGCTAGACGCAGGGGGCGGCTTGGCTACACCTTC.

This clonotype was counted many times. J is TRBJ2-1 and V is TRBV20-1; D is undetermined. Germline V gene lookup returns CDR1 DFQATT and CDR2 SNEGSKA (reference sequence). CDR3 length: 14 residues. The V end lost 2 bases, the J end lost 1 base, and 9 bases lay between the germline ends. The CDR3 sequence is CSARQTVSYNEQFF. As DNA, the CDR3 is TGCAGTGCTAGACAAACCGTTTCCTACAATGAGCAGTTCTTC.

The V and J genes are TRBV6-1 and TRBJ1-6; 9 positions match TRBD1. V lost 5 bases, J lost 14 bases, and 10 bases stayed unmatched. This CDR3 spans 14 amino acids. CDR1 is MNHNS, CDR2 SASEGT, per germline. The CDR3 DNA reads TGTGCCAGCAGTAAACCGGGACAGGGATCTGCCCTCCACTTT. Translating gives CASSKPGQGSALHF.

This clonotype was picked up a small number of times. This chain connects TRBV6-1 to TRBJ2-7, with TRBD2 matching over 13 bases. J lost 6 bases, V lost 5 bases, and 10 bases had no gene match. The CDR3 is 16 residues long. CDR1 is MNHNS, CDR2 SASEGT, per germline. The CDR3 protein is CASSKSGLAGEVEQYF. Here the CDR3 DNA reads TGTGCCAGCAGTAAGAGCGGACTAGCGGGAGAAGTCGAGCAGTACTTC.

There are a few counts of this clonotype. The gene calls are TRBV20-1 and TRBJ1-1, with a possible D match to TRBD1 (6 bases). Germline assignment: CDR1 DFQATT and CDR2 SNEGSKA (reference sequence). The CDR3 spans 16 residues. The V and J ends lost 5 bases and 1 base respectively, with 20 bases between them. CDR3 DNA sequence: TGCAGTGCTCCACCAACACAGGGATTGGGGAACACTGAAGCTTTCTTT. As protein: CSAPPTQGLGNTEAFF.

This clonotype was detected ten times or more. The chain recombines TRBV5-5 with TRBJ1-2, with D perhaps TRBD1 (6 bases). Trimming removed 0 bases at V and 4 bases at J, with 10 bases between. This CDR3 spans 14 amino acids. The V gene's germline CDR1 is SGHKS and CDR2 YYEKEE (reference sequence). The CDR3 loop is CASSLGGGGYGYTF. CDR3 DNA sequence: TGTGCCAGCAGCTTGGGAGGGGGAGGCTATGGCTACACCTTC.

There are many counts of this clonotype. The chain recombines TRBV4-1 with TRBJ1-2; no definite D call. The germline CDR1 and CDR2 sequences are MGHRA and YSYEKL. Trimming removed 10 bases at V and 8 bases at J, with 14 bases between. The CDR3 has 11 residues. The CDR3, as DNA: TGCGCCACTAGGACTGGAGAGGGCTACACCTTC. The encoded protein is CATRTGEGYTF.

This clonotype occurred many times. The chain recombines TRBV7-9 with TRBJ2-3, with TRBD2 identical over 8 bases. CDR1 is SEHNR and CDR2 is FQNEAQ in the germline V gene (reference sequence). With V trimmed by 7 bases and J by 1 base, 13 bases remained unmatched. The CDR3 is 17 amino acids. The chain's CDR3 is CASTSMPGTRRTDTQYF. CDR3 coding DNA: TGTGCCAGCACCTCAATGCCCGGGACTAGACGCACAGATACGCAGTATTTT.

This clonotype was seen a handful of times. CDR3 nucleotide sequence: TGTGCCAGCAGCTCCGACCCAGGGGGCGACTACGAGCAGTACTTC. It encodes CASSSDPGGDYEQYF. The chain recombines TRBV2 with TRBJ2-7, with 8 bases aligning to TRBD1. The CDR3 sequence is 15 residues long. Looked up from germline, CDR1 is SNHLY and CDR2 is FYNNEI. After removal of 6 bases from V and 3 bases from J, the junction contained 10 bases not matched to a gene.

This clonotype was detected ten times or more. This sequence joins TRBV20-1 and TRBJ2-3, with a weak D call TRBD1 (5 bases). CDR3 size: 14 residues. Germline CDR1 DFQATT, CDR2 SNEGSKA (reference sequence). V gave up 3 bases and J gave up 4 bases, with 14 bases separating them. This CDR3 is CSARTAAAPDTQYF. CDR3 nucleotides: TGCAGTGCTAGGACAGCCGCAGCCCCAGATACGCAGTATTTT.

The J gene is TRBJ1-4, the V gene TRBV5-1; possible D gene TRBD1, 6 bases. The V end was cut by 3 bases, the J end by 0 bases, with 9 bases between. Germline V lookup: CDR1 SGHRS, CDR2 YFSETQ. The CDR3 extends over 15 amino acids. This CDR3 reads CASSWGGSTNEKLFF. The CDR3 nucleotides are TGCGCCAGCAGCTGGGGGGGCTCAACTAATGAAAAACTGTTTTTT.

This sequence joins TRBV6-2 or TRBV6-3 and TRBJ2-3; no definite D call. With 3 bases removed from V and 3 bases from J, the gap between germline ends came to 10 bases. The CDR3 length is 14 residues. Germline V gives CDR1 MNHEY, CDR2 SVGEGT. In DNA, the CDR3 is TGTGCCAGCAGTTATGTTTGGGCTACAGATACGCAGTATTTT. Protein: CASSYVWATDTQYF.

This clonotype appeared a single time. Being one base from a much bigger clone, this may be a read error. The conserved phenylalanine or tryptophan normally closing the CDR3 is absent here, so this likely arose from a read error. The gene calls are TRBV20-1 and TRBJ1-2; a possible D gene is TRBD1 (6 bases). V lost 4 bases, J lost 7 bases, and 16 bases lay in between. Germline V gene data show CDR1 as DFQATT and CDR2 as SNEGSKA (reference sequence). This CDR3 is 13 amino acids long. CDR3 coding DNA: TGCAGTGCTATGGACAGCGCTAGGGGTGGCTACACCCTC. Protein product: CSAMDSARGGYTL.

Turning to this clonotype: This is likely a read error, given that the CDR3 carries no conserved phenylalanine or tryptophan at its end. This chain connects TRBV10-1 to TRBJ2-7; 8 bases line up with TRBD2. Germline trimming cut 6 bases from V and 6 bases from J; bases unmatched to any gene: 7. The CDR3 contains 13 residues. Germline V CDR1 and CDR2: WNHNN, SYGVQD (reference sequence). The CDR3 sequence is CASSLGLAGEQYI. The CDR3 DNA reads TGCGCCAGCAGCTTGGGCCTAGCGGGCGAGCAGTACATC.

This clonotype was seen many times. The chain links TRBV2 to TRBJ1-2; the D is unclear. The CDR3 contains 11 residues. V was trimmed by 11 bases and J by 7 bases, leaving 14 bases between them. Germline V CDR1 and CDR2: SNHLY, FYNNEI. The CDR3 reads CAGNGLAGYTF. As DNA, the CDR3 is TGTGCCGGGAACGGTTTGGCTGGCTACACCTTC.